The sequence of this T cell receptor beta chain was determined in a study of technical replicates of blood from a handful of donors (dated 2017 in TCRdb). Trimming accounts for 5 bases at V and 2 bases at J, while the number of junction bases matched to no gene is 6. Reading the germline V gene gives CDR1 ENHRY and CDR2 SYGVKD. From the cysteine through the phenylalanine, the CDR3 covers 16 amino acids. The retained sequence is limited to the CDR3, 48 bases, with the frame set at the first base. Turning to this clone: Its antigen remains undetermined. Within one base of it there is no much larger clone, and no base qualities were kept.

The protocol used for the library was the immunoSEQ multiplex PCR assay. Not all clones reach the TCRdb copy of this immuneACCESS table, which keeps in-frame sequences only. Checked studies attribute under half of the gap to unresolved V genes and leave the rest unexplained. Counted in this sample were over 50,000 clones; about 95% of them appeared once. In total, the top ten clones hold around 0.21% of the sample. The sequence was obtained from a human donor in good health. Material for sequencing was T cells isolated from PBMCs. The chain couples TRBV10-3 to TRBJ1-4, with TRBD1 matching 9 junction bases. The sequence in DNA is TGTGCCATCAGTCCCGGGACAGGGTCGACTAATGAAAAACTGTTTTTT. Translated, it reads CAISPGTGSTNEKLFF.